This TCR beta chain was recorded in a study of control samples from healthy donors and cancer patients (dated by TCRdb to the early 2020s). For this clone: It has no known antigen specificity. Per-base qualities were not stored, and no clone one base away is much larger.

From its cysteine to its phenylalanine, the CDR3 spans 14 amino acids. Only the CDR3 part of the read is kept: 42 bases, read in frame from the first base. The germline V gene supplies CDR1 ENHRY and CDR2 SYGVKD. V is reduced by 0 bases and J by 5 bases, leaving a spacing of 11 bases between them. Library preparation used the immunoSEQ multiplex PCR assay. Not all clones reach the TCRdb copy of this immuneACCESS table, which keeps in-frame sequences only. Checked studies attribute under half of the gap to unresolved V genes and leave the rest unexplained. The sample yields roughly 120,000 clones; over 85% were counted once. Roughly 4% of the sample is in the top ten clones.

This chain joins TRBV10-3 to TRBJ2-7, with the identity of the D gene unclear. Input material: blood. This receptor was obtained from a man aged 30 to 39 in good health. The nucleotide sequence reads TGTGCCATCAGTGAGTCGTACACAGCCGACGAGCAGTACTTC. Its protein is CAISESYTADEQYF.